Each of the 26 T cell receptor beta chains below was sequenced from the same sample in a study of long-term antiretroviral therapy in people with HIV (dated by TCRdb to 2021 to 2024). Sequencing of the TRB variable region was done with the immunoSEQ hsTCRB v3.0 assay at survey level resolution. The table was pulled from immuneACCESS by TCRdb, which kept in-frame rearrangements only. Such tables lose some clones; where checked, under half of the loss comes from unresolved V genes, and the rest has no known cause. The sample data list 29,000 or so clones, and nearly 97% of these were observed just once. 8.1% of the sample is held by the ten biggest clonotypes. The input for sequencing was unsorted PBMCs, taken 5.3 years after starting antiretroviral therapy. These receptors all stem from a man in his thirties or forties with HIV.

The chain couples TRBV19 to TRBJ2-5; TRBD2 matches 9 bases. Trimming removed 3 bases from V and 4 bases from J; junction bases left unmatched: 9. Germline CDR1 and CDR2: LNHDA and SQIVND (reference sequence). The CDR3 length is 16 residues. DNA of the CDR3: TGTGCCAGTAGTATGGTGCAGGCGGGGGGGCGAGAGACCCAGTACTTC. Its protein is CASSMVQAGGRETQYF.

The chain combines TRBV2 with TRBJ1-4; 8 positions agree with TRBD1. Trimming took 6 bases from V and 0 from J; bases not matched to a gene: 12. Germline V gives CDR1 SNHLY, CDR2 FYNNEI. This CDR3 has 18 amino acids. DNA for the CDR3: TGTGCCAGCAGGACCCGGGGACAGGAGATTGCAACTAATGAAAAACTGTTTTTT. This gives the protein CASRTRGQEIATNEKLFF.

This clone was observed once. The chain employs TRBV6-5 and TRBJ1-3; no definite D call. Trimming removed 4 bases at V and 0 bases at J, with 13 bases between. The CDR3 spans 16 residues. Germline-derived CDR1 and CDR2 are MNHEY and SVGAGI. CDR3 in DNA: TGTGCCAGCAGTTTATATCCGGGCAGCTCTGGAAACACCATATATTTT. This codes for CASSLYPGSSGNTIYF.

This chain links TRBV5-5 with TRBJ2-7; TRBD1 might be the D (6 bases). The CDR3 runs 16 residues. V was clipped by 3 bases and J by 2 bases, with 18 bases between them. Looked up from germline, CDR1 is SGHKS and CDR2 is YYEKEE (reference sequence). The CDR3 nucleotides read TGTGCCAGCAGCTGGGGTTCCGGGACACCTGCCTACGAGCAGTACTTC. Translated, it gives CASSWGSGTPAYEQYF.

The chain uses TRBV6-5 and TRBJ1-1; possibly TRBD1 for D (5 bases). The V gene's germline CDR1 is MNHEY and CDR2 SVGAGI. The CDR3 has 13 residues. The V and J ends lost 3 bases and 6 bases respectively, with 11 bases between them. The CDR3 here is CASSYGAWAEAFF. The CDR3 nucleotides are TGTGCCAGCAGTTATGGGGCCTGGGCTGAAGCTTTCTTT.

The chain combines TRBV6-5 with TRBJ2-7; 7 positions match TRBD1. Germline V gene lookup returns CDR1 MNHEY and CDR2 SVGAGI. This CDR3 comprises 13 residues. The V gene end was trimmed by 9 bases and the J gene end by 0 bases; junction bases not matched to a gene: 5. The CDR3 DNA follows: TGTGCCAGTTGTACAGGGGTCTCCTACGAGCAGTACTTC. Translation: CASCTGVSYEQYF.

CDR3 DNA sequence: TGCGCCAGCAGCCAAGTCGGGGGGGGAGGAAATGAGCAGTTCTTC. Protein product: CASSQVGGGGNEQFF. V gene TRBV4-1 combines with J gene TRBJ2-1, with 8 bases matching TRBD2. The V gene's germline CDR1 is MGHRA and CDR2 YSYEKL. Trimming cost V 1 base and J 7 bases; bases outside gene matches: 6. The CDR3 covers 15 residues.

For the CDR3, the DNA is TGCGCCAGCAGCCAGGAGACGATCTGGAGCTCCTACAATGAGCAGTTCTTC. Translating gives CASSQETIWSSYNEQFF. The rearrangement links TRBV5-1 to TRBJ2-1; D call uncertain. The CDR3 has 17 residues. Germline lookup yields CDR1 SGHRS and CDR2 YFSETQ. Trimming stripped 4 bases from V and 0 bases from J, with 17 bases between. The full variable domain, in which reference TRBV5-1 and TRBJ2-1 provide the parts outside the CDR3, is KAGVTQTPRYLIKTRGQQVTLSCSPISGHRSVSWYQQTPGQGLQFLFEYFSETQRNKGNFPGRFSGRQFSNSRSEMNVSTLELGDSALYLCASSQETIWSSYNEQFFGPGTRLTVL.

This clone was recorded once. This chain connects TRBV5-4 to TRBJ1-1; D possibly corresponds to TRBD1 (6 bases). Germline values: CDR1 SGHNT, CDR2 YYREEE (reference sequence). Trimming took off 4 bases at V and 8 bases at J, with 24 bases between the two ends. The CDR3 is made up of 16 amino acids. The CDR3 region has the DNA TGTGCCAGCAGCAACCACAGGGCTGTTTTAGTTGGGGAAGCTTTCTTT. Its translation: CASSNHRAVLVGEAFF.

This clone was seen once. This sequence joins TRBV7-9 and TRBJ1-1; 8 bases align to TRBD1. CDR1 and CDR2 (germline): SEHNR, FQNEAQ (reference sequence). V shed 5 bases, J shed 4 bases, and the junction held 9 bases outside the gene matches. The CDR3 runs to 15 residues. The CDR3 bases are TGTGCCAGCAGCCGATGGACAGGGCCGGGCACTGAAGCTTTCTTT. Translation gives CASSRWTGPGTEAFF.

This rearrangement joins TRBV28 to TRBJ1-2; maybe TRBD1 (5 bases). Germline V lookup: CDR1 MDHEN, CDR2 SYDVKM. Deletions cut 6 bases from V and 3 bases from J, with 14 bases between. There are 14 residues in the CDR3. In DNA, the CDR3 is TGTGCCAGCAGCGTCATTGGGACCCACTATGGCTACACCTTC. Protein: CASSVIGTHYGYTF.

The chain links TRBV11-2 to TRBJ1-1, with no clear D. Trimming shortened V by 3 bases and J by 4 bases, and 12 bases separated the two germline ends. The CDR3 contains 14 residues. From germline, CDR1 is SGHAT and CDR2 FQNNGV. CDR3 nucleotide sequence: TGTGCCAGCAGCTTTAACGAGGTGGGCACTGAAGCTTTCTTT. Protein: CASSFNEVGTEAFF.

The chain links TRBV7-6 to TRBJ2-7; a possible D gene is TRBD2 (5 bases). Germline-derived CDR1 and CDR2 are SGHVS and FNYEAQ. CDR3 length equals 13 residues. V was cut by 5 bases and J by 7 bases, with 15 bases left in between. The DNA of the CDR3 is TGTGCCAGCAGCCCCCGGCCCCCGGGAGAGCAGTACTTC. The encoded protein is CASSPRPPGEQYF.

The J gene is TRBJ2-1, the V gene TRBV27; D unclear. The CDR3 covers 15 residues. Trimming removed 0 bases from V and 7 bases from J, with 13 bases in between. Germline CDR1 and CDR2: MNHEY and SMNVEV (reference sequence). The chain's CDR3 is CASSLSQSYRNEQFF. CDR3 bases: TGTGCCAGCAGTTTATCACAGAGTTATAGGAATGAGCAGTTCTTC.

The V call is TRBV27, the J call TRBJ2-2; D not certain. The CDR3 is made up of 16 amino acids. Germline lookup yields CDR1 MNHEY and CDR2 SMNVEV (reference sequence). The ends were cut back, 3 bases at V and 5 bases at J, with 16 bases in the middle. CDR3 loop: CASSFSSSSPTGELFF. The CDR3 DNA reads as TGTGCCAGCAGTTTCTCCAGCTCATCCCCTACCGGGGAGCTGTTTTTT.

In DNA form, the CDR3 reads TGTGCCAGCAGGGCCCACAGGGGCCGAAACACTGAAGCTTTCTTT. Its translation: CASRAHRGRNTEAFF. The chain links TRBV27 to TRBJ1-1; 7 nucleotides agree with TRBD1. CDR1 MNHEY and CDR2 SMNVEV come from the germline V gene (reference sequence). Losses at the gene ends were 6 bases for V and 2 bases for J; bases not matched to a gene: 9. There are 15 residues in the CDR3.

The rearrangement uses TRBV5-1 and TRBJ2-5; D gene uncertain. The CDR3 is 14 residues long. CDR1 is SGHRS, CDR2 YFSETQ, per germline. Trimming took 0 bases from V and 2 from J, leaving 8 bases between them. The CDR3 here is CASSLEPVQETQYF. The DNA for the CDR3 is TGCGCCAGCAGCTTGGAACCAGTGCAAGAGACCCAGTACTTC.

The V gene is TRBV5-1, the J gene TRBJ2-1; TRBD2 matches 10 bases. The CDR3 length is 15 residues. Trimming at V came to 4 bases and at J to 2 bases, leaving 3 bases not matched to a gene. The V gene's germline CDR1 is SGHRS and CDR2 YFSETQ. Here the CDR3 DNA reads TGCGCCAGCAGCCCCAGCGGGGGGGCCTACAATGAGCAGTTCTTC. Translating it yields CASSPSGGAYNEQFF.

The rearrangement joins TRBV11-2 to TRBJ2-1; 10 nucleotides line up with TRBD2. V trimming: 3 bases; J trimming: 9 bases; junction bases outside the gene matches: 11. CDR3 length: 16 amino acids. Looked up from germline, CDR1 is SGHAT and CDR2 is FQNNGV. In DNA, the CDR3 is TGTGCCAGCAGCTTGTCCTCGGGACTAGCGAGGGGTGAGCAGTTCTTC. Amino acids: CASSLSSGLARGEQFF.

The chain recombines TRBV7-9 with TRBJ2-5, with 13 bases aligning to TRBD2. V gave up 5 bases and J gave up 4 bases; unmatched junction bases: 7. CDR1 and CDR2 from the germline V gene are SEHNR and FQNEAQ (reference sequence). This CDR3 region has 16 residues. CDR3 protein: CASSLWTSGRSETQYF. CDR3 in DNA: TGTGCCAGCAGCCTTTGGACTAGCGGGAGATCAGAGACCCAGTACTTC. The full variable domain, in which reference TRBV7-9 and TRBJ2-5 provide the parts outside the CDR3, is DTGVSQNPRHKITKRGQNVTFRCDPISEHNRLYWYRQTLGQGPEFLTYFQNEAQLEKSRLLSDRFSAERPKGSFSTLEIQRTEQGDSAMYLCASSLWTSGRSETQYFGPGTRLLVL.

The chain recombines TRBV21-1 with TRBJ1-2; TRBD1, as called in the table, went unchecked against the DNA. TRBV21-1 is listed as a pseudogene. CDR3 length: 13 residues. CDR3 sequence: CASSKGTGCGYTF. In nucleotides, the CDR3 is TGTGCCAGCAGCAAAGGGACAGGGTGCGGCTACACCTTC.

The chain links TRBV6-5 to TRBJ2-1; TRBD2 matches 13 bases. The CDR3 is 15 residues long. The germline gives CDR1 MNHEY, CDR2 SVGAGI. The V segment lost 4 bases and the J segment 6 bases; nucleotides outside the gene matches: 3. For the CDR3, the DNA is TGTGCCAGCAGTTCCGGGACTAGCGGGGTCAATGAGCAGTTCTTC. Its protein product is CASSSGTSGVNEQFF.

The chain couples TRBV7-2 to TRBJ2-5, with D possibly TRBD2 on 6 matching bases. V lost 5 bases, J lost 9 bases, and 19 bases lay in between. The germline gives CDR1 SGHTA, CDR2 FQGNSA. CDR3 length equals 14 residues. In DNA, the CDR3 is TGTGCCAGCAGCCCTGGGCTAGCTTCGGGGGCCCAGTACTTC. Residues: CASSPGLASGAQYF.

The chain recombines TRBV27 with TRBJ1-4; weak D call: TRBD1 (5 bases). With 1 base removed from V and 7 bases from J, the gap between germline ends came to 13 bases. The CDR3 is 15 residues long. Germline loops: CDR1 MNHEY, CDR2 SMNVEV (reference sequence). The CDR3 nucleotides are TGTGCCAGCAGTTTATTCTTCGGGGGAAGTGAAAAACTGTTTTTT. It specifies CASSLFFGGSEKLFF.

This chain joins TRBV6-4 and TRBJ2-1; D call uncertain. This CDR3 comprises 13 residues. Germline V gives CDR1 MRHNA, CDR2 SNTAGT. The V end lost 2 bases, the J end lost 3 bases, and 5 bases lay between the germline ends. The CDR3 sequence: CASSDGDYNEQFF. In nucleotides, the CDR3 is TGTGCCAGCAGTGACGGGGACTACAATGAGCAGTTCTTC.

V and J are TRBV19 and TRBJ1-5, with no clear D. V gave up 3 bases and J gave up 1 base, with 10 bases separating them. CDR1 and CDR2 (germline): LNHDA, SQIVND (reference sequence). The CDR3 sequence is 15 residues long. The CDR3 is CASSILVTSNQPQHF. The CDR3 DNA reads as TGTGCCAGTAGTATTCTGGTCACAAGCAATCAGCCCCAGCATTTT.